This is a list of T cell receptor beta chains from one sample in a study of identical twins' blood T cells. MiXCR was run by TCRdb on the 5' RACE reads, yielding one entry per CDR3 protein. The sample contains roughly 340,000 distinct CDR3 sequences, more than 25% of which appear only once. Specimen: PBMCs. These receptors all come from a woman aged 18 to 49 in good health. Both conserved end residues are part of each CDR3. D genes are given only for firm matches. Not every row has a clone size; where given, it reads once, few, many or a size class.

v_call	d_call	j_call	clone_size	cdr3_nt	cdr3_aa
TRBV5-1	.	TRBJ2-7	.	TGCGCCAGCAGCTTGGACTCAATGACGGATGAGCAGTACTTC	CASSLDSMTDEQYF
TRBV20-1	TRBD2	TRBJ2-1	.	TGCAGTGCTAGACGGGGGGGACCCAACAATGAGCAGTTCTTC	CSARRGGPNNEQFF
TRBV7-9	.	TRBJ1-3	few	TGTGCCAGCAGCTTAAGGGAGCTCCCAAACACCATATATTTT	CASSLRELPNTIYF
TRBV20-1	TRBD1	TRBJ2-3	.	TGCAGTGCCTCCCGGGGAGGAGATGGGACAGGTACGCAGTATTTT	CSASRGGDGTGTQYF
TRBV4-1	.	TRBJ1-4	.	TGCGCCAGCAGCCGGCCCCGGGGAGGGTTGGATGAAAAACTGTTTTTT	CASSRPRGGLDEKLFF
TRBV5-1	TRBD1	TRBJ1-1	many	TGCGCCAGCAGCACCGACAGGGACACTGAAGCTTTCTTT	CASSTDRDTEAFF
TRBV12-3/TRBV12-4	TRBD1	TRBJ1-1	.	TGTGCCAGCAGCCCGAGACAGGGTTCGAACACTGAAGCTTTCTTT	CASSPRQGSNTEAFF
TRBV25-1	.	TRBJ1-2	.	TGTGCCAGCAGTCCCGCTGCGAACTATGGCTACACCTTC	CASSPAANYGYTF
TRBV27	TRBD1	TRBJ1-6	.	TGTGTCAGCTCCCCGGACAGGATCACACCCCTCCACTTT	CVSSPDRITPLHF
TRBV19	TRBD2	TRBJ2-1	few	TGTGCCAGTAGTGGACTAGCGGGAGGTCACAATGAGCAGTTCTTC	CASSGLAGGHNEQFF
TRBV29-1	.	TRBJ2-1	.	TGCAGCGTTGAAGGGGAACCGCACGGTTCCTACAATGAGCAGTTCTTC	CSVEGEPHGSYNEQFF
TRBV29-1	.	TRBJ2-5	.	TGCAGCGTTGAAAGCCCCCAGTCCACCGAGACCCAGTACTTC	CSVESPQSTETQYF
TRBV29-1	TRBD1	TRBJ2-7	.	TGCAGCGGAGGGACAGGGCCCTACGAGCAGTACTTC	CSGGTGPYEQYF
TRBV24-1	.	TRBJ1-1	.	TGTGCCACCAGTGACCCCGGGCCCGGAGCTTTCTTT	CATSDPGPGAFF
TRBV20-1	TRBD2	TRBJ2-1	.	TGCAGTGCTGACCGACTAGCGGGACGGAATGAGCAGTTCTTC	CSADRLAGRNEQFF
TRBV12-3/TRBV12-4	TRBD1	TRBJ1-1	many	TGTGCCAGCAGTTTTCGGAGAGACAGGGATAGGACTGAAGCTTTCTTT	CASSFRRDRDRTEAFF